The entry below describes one T cell receptor (beta chain). This sample stems from a study of OX40 agonist ivuxolimab in advanced cancers. Overall study: At doses from 0.01 to 10 mg/kg, patients were given intravenous ivuxolimab every 2 weeks.

The table came from immunoSEQ multiplex PCR; TCRdb's copy has only in-frame clones and leaves some out. The table shows approximately 90,000 clones, with approximately 88% occurring only once. The sequence was obtained from an adult with an advanced solid tumor such as melanoma, head and neck, liver or kidney cancer. Source: CD4+ or CD8+ T cells sorted from blood, taken in a trial of the OX40 agonist ivuxolimab.

CDR3 in amino acids: CASSETSGRGYEQFF. For the CDR3, the DNA is TGTGCCAGCAGCGAAACTAGCGGGAGGGGTTATGAGCAGTTCTTC. The V call is TRBV19, the J call TRBJ2-1; 13 nucleotides agree with TRBD2. V was clipped by 9 bases and J by 8 bases; unmatched bases: 10. This CDR3 has 15 residues. Germline V gene data show CDR1 as LNHDA and CDR2 as SQIVND (reference sequence). Full variable domain (remainder filled in from reference TRBV19 and TRBJ2-1): DGGITQSPKYLFRKEGQNVTLSCEQNLNHDAMYWYRQDPGQGLRLIYYSQIVNDFQKGDIAEGYSVSREKKESFPLTVTSAQKNPTAFYLCASSETSGRGYEQFFGPGTRLTVL.